Detailed here is one T cell receptor beta chain. Its antigen is as yet unknown. The record originates from a study of monozygotic twins with cystic fibrosis. This CDR3 is 13 amino acids long. The germline CDR1 and CDR2 sequences are SQVTM and ANQGSEA. Trimming pared 1 base from V and 4 bases from J, leaving 9 bases between. Study-wide points: In 13 of 16 pairs, V gene usage was closest to the co-twin's.

Assay: immunoSEQ multiplex PCR; the TCRdb copy retains only in-frame clones and omits some. In the table there are about 10,000 clones, 99% of which are singletons. The material sequenced was blood. The clonotype comes from a man between 18 and 29 years old with cystic fibrosis. This sequence joins TRBV29-1 and TRBJ2-3, with a possible D match to TRBD2 (5 bases). This CDR3 reads CSVEAPGADTQYF. DNA for the CDR3: TGCAGCGTTGAAGCCCCCGGGGCAGATACGCAGTATTTT.